The 13 T cell receptor beta chains given below trace back to one sample, sequenced in a study of a mutant IDH1 vaccine in newly diagnosed glioma. No cognate antigen is known for these TCRs. Sample time point: week 23, last vaccination. Vaccination used 300 ug of mutant IDH1 20-mer peptide per dose, with topical imiquimod. TCRdb keeps only in-frame clones here, not all; method: immunoSEQ multiplex PCR. The sample lists 30,000 to 40,000 clones, 80% to 90% occurring once. The specimen comprised PBMCs, sampled from a glioma patient whose treatment included an IDH1 peptide vaccine. Receptors originate from a middle-aged man with glioma.

The rearrangement links TRBV27 to TRBJ2-7; 10 bases match TRBD1. The CDR3 totals 15 residues. V was pared by 2 bases and J by 5 bases, with 6 bases of the junction left unmatched. CDR1 and CDR2 (germline): MNHEY, SMNVEV (reference sequence). CDR3 sequence: CASSLGTGARNEQYF. In nucleotides, the CDR3 is TGTGCCAGCAGTTTAGGGACAGGGGCGAGGAACGAGCAGTACTTC.

V gene TRBV19 combines with J gene TRBJ2-6; D is possibly TRBD1 or TRBD2 (5 bases each). Trimming left V 3 bases short and J 0 bases short, with 18 bases between. This CDR3 has 19 amino acids. Germline-derived CDR1 and CDR2 are LNHDA and SQIVND (reference sequence). This chain's CDR3 is CASSIGPVGDLSGANVLTF. DNA for the CDR3: TGTGCCAGTAGTATTGGGCCTGTGGGGGACCTCTCTGGGGCCAACGTCCTGACTTTC.

The V call is TRBV28, the J call TRBJ2-6; a possible D gene is TRBD2 (5 bases). Trimming stripped 7 bases from V and 0 bases from J, with 19 bases between. Germline CDR1 MDHEN, CDR2 SYDVKM. The CDR3 extends over 18 amino acids. CDR3 DNA sequence: TGTGCCAGCAAAAGGACGGGGAGCCCCCTCTCTGGGGCCAACGTCCTGACTTTC. This translates into CASKRTGSPLSGANVLTF.

This rearrangement joins TRBV6-5 to TRBJ1-1, with TRBD1 matching over 8 bases. CDR3 size: 15 residues. CDR1 is MNHEY and CDR2 is SVGAGI in the germline V gene. Unmatched junction bases numbered 4, after V lost 0 bases and J lost 4 bases. This chain's CDR3 is CASSYSGQGPTEAFF. The CDR3 coding sequence is TGTGCCAGCAGTTACTCCGGACAGGGCCCCACTGAAGCTTTCTTT.

The chain joins TRBV5-1 to TRBJ1-4; the match to TRBD1 covers 9 bases. The ends lost 1 base at V and 8 bases at J; junction bases unmatched: 9. CDR1 and CDR2 from the germline V gene are SGHRS and YFSETQ. CDR3 length: 16 residues. CDR3 sequence: CASSLSLGQGMEKLFF. The CDR3 DNA sequence: TGCGCCAGCAGCTTGTCGTTGGGACAGGGAATGGAAAAACTGTTTTTT.

V gene TRBV6-5 combines with J gene TRBJ1-5, with D maybe TRBD1 (5 bases). The CDR3 contains 14 residues. Germline V gives CDR1 MNHEY, CDR2 SVGAGI. V was pared by 6 bases and J by 5 bases, with 14 bases between. In DNA, the CDR3 is TGTGCCAGCAGGCAGGGACCATCCGATCAGCCCCAGCATTTT. This encodes CASRQGPSDQPQHF.

The chain employs TRBV6-5 and TRBJ2-2, with D perhaps matching TRBD1 (6 bases). The CDR3 sequence is 13 residues long. Germline-derived CDR1 and CDR2 are MNHEY and SVGAGI. V was shortened by 5 bases and J by 6 bases, with 10 bases between the two germline ends. Here the CDR3 DNA reads TGTGCCAGCAGTGTCACAGGGCCCGGGGAGCTGTTTTTT. Amino acid sequence: CASSVTGPGELFF.

The V and J genes are TRBV1 and TRBJ2-4; TRBD1 was called by the table and not checked on the DNA. TRBV1 is a documented pseudogene. The CDR3 covers 17 residues. The CDR3 DNA sequence: TGCACCAGCAGCCAAGAAAACCAGGGGGCTGTCAAAAACATTCAGTACTTC. Protein product: CTSSQENQGAVKNIQYF.

This clone was observed once. The J gene is TRBJ1-5, the V gene TRBV19; 7 positions agree with TRBD1. Germline-derived CDR1 and CDR2 are LNHDA and SQIVND (reference sequence). Trimming at V came to 6 bases and at J to 0 bases, leaving 11 bases not matched to a gene. The CDR3 loop spans 17 amino acids. The DNA for the CDR3 is TGTGCCAGTAGCGATTGGACAGGACATTATAGCAATCAGCCCCAGCATTTT. Protein: CASSDWTGHYSNQPQHF. The full variable domain, rest sourced from reference TRBV19 and TRBJ1-5, is DGGITQSPKYLFRKEGQNVTLSCEQNLNHDAMYWYRQDPGQGLRLIYYSQIVNDFQKGDIAEGYSVSREKKESFPLTVTSAQKNPTAFYLCASSDWTGHYSNQPQHFGDGTRLSIL.

The rearrangement links TRBV6-1 to TRBJ2-3; TRBD2 agrees at 12 bases. Germline CDR1 MNHNS, CDR2 SASEGT. CDR3 length: 20 amino acids. J was trimmed by 2 bases and V by 3 bases; bases with no gene match: 15. CDR3 residues: CASSDPTSGGPRGFTDTQYF. CDR3 DNA sequence: TGTGCCAGCAGTGACCCGACTAGCGGGGGACCTCGGGGGTTCACAGATACGCAGTATTTT.

In its sample, this clone was seen once. This CDR3 is CASSPIDQAGEQYF. For the CDR3, the DNA is TGTGCCAGCAGCCCTATCGATCAAGCTGGCGAGCAGTACTTC. The V gene is TRBV7-3, the J gene TRBJ2-7; D call uncertain. The CDR3 runs to 14 residues. Trimming pared 5 bases from V and 6 bases from J, leaving 17 bases between. The germline V gene has CDR1 SGHTA and CDR2 FQGTGA.

This chain links TRBV4-2 with TRBJ2-7; unclear D gene. Germline values: CDR1 LGHNA, CDR2 YNFKEQ. The CDR3 loop spans 16 amino acids. Trimming pared 2 bases from V and 0 bases from J, leaving 14 bases between. The CDR3 protein is CASSQRLTRTSYEQYF. Written as DNA, the CDR3 is TGTGCCAGCAGCCAACGCCTGACTCGTACCTCCTACGAGCAGTACTTC.

The CDR3 nucleotides read TGTGCCAGCAGTTACTCGCCCGCACAGCCCCAGCATTTT. It translates to CASSYSPAQPQHF. The chain carries TRBV6-5 and TRBJ1-5; D unresolved. The ends were cut back, 0 bases at V and 7 bases at J, with 7 bases in the middle. Looked up from germline, CDR1 is MNHEY and CDR2 is SVGAGI. The CDR3 totals 13 residues.